This T cell receptor (beta chain) comes out of a study of blood T cell repertoires in COVID-19. Study in general: Sources were T cells, B-cell-depleted T cells, or PBMCs; the material itself was cDNA or gDNA.

How the authors handled the data: How many nucleated cells were present was estimated from reference gene primer amplification. Repertoires were generated with immunoSEQ multiplex PCR, while TCRdb's copy carries only in-frame clones and drops some. The V and J calls and clone size were taken over from that table, and D and trimming were inferred from the DNA. The data contain under 300,000 clones, about 79% of them singletons. J lost 3 bases, V lost 7 bases, and 6 bases had no gene match. Looked up from germline, CDR1 is LGHNT and CDR2 is FRNRAP. The length of the CDR3 is 14 residues. Sequencing was carried out using peripheral blood. The chain recombines TRBV12-5 with TRBJ2-1, with 7 nucleotides matching TRBD2. This receptor was identified in a man aged 40-49 years who had recovered from COVID-19. The DNA of the CDR3 is TGTGCTAGTGCCATCGAGCGGGGCTACAATGAGCAGTTCTTC. Protein sequence: CASAIERGYNEQFF.